This section outlines one TCR beta chain sequence together with its context. This sample was taken from a study of shared clonotypes between healthy human individuals. Produced via immunoSEQ multiplex PCR; TCRdb's table is partial and in-frame only. The sample contains around 1.9 million clones, roughly 93% of which appear only once. Naive CD8 isolation took CD45RO-negative cells positively selected for CCR7 and excluded terminally differentiated effector memory CD45RA+ cells. CDR1 and CDR2 from the germline V gene are SGDLS and YYNGEE. The CDR3 length is 18 residues. V lost 4 bases and J lost 5; bases outside the gene matches: 10.

The J gene is TRBJ2-2, the V gene TRBV9, with TRBD2 matching over 14 bases. The sequence came from a man aged 18 to 30 in good health. Some clones in this sample may be carry-over from other donors' samples. The material sequenced was naive CD8+ T cells from PBMCs. CDR3 protein: CASSPRTSGRPYTGELFF. Here the CDR3 DNA reads TGTGCCAGCAGCCCCAGGACTAGCGGGAGGCCGTATACCGGGGAGCTGTTTTTT.